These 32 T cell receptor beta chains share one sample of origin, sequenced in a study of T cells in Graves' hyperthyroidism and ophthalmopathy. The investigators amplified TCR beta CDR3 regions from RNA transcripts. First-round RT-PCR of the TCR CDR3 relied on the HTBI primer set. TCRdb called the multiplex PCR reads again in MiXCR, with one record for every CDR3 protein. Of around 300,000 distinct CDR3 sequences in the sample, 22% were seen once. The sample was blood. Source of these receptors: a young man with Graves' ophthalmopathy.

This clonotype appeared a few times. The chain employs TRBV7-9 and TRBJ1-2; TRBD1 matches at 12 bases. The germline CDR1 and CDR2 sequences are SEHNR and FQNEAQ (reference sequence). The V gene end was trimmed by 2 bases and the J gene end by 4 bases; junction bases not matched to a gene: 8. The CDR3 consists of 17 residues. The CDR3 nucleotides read TGTGCCAGCAGCTTATCCGGGACAGGGGGCGGGAGCTATGGCTACACCTTC. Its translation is CASSLSGTGGGSYGYTF. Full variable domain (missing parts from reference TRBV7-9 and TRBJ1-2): DTGVSQNPRHKITKRGQNVTFRCDPISEHNRLYWYRQTLGQGPEFLTYFQNEAQLEKSRLLSDRFSAERPKGSFSTLEIQRTEQGDSAMYLCASSLSGTGGGSYGYTFGSGTRLTVV.

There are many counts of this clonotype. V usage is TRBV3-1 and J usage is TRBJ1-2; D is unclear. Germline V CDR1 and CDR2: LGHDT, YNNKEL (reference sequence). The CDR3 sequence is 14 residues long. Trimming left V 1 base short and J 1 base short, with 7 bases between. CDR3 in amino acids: CASSQAAFNYGYTF. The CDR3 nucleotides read TGTGCCAGCAGCCAAGCAGCATTTAACTATGGCTACACCTTC. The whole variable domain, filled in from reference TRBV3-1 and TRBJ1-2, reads DTAVSQTPKYLVTQMGNDKSIKCEQNLGHDTMYWYKQDSKKFLKIMFSYNNKELIINETVPNRFSPKSPDKAHLNLHINSLELGDSAVYFCASSQAAFNYGYTFGSGTRLTVV.

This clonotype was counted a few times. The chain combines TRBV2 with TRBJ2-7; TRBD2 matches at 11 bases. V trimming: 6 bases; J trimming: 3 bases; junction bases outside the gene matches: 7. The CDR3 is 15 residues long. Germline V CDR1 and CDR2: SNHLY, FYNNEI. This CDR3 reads CASRPGTSGYYEQYF. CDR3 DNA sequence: TGTGCCAGCAGACCCGGGACTAGCGGATACTACGAGCAGTACTTC.

Here the CDR3 reads CATSRGQGEEKLFF. Here the CDR3 DNA reads TGTGCCACCAGCAGAGGACAGGGGGAGGAAAAACTGTTTTTT. The gene calls are TRBV15 and TRBJ1-4, with TRBD1 matching over 9 bases. From germline, CDR1 is LNHNV and CDR2 YYDKDF (reference sequence). CDR3 length: 14 amino acids. Trimming took 1 base from V and 8 from J; bases not matched to a gene: 2.

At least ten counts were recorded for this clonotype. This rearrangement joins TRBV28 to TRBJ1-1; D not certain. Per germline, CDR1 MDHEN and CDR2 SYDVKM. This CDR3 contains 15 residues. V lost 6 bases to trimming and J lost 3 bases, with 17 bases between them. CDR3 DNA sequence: TGTGCCAGCAGACCCTATCCCGGACCGGACACTGAAGCTTTCTTT. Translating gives CASRPYPGPDTEAFF.

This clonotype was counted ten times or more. CDR3 coding DNA: TGCAGCGTTGAAGATAACCGGAGAGGCTACACCTTC. Translation gives CSVEDNRRGYTF. The chain links TRBV29-1 to TRBJ1-2; D is unresolved. The CDR3 spans 12 residues. Trimming pared 0 bases from V and 8 bases from J, leaving 10 bases between. Germline CDR1 and CDR2: SQVTM and ANQGSEA.

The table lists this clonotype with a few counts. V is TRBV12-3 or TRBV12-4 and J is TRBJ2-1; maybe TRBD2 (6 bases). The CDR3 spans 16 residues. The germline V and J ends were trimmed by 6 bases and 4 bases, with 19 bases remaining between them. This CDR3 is CASSRVRGVGYNEQFF. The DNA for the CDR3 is TGTGCCAGCAGCCGGGTGCGGGGAGTAGGGTACAATGAGCAGTTCTTC.

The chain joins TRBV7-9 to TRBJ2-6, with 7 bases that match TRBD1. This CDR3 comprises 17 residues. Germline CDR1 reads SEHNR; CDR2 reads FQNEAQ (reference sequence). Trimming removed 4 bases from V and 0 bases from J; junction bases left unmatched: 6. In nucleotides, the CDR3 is TGTGCCAGCAGCTCCCGTGAGGGGGCCTCTGGGGCCAACGTCCTGACTTTC. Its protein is CASSSREGASGANVLTF.

The DNA of the CDR3 is TGTGCCAGCAGTTTAGCGGGATTGGACACCGGGGAGCTGTTTTTT. The encoded protein is CASSLAGLDTGELFF. The chain combines TRBV12-3 or TRBV12-4 with TRBJ2-2; D remains ambiguous. The CDR3 is 15 amino acids. Trimming removed 0 bases from V and 3 bases from J, with 8 bases in between.

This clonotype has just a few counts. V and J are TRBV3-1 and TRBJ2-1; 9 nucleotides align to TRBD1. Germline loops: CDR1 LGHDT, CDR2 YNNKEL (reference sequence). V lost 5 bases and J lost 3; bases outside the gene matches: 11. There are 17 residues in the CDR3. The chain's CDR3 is CASSYRVQGARYNEQFF. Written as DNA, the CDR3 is TGTGCCAGCAGCTATCGGGTACAGGGGGCGCGCTACAATGAGCAGTTCTTC.

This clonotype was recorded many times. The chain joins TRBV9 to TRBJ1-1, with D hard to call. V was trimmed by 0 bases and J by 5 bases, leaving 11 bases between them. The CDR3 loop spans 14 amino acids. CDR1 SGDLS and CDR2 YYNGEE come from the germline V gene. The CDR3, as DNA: TGTGCCAGCAGCGTAGAAGTTACGGGGACTGAAGCTTTCTTT. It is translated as CASSVEVTGTEAFF.

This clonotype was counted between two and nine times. CDR3 in amino acids: CASSLQGGPETQYF. In DNA form, the CDR3 reads TGTGCCAGCAGCTTACAGGGGGGGCCAGAGACCCAGTACTTC. This sequence joins TRBV7-9 and TRBJ2-5, with D possibly being TRBD1 or TRBD2 (7 bases each). The V and J ends lost 2 bases and 4 bases respectively, with 11 bases between them. CDR3 size: 14 residues. Looked up from germline, CDR1 is SEHNR and CDR2 is FQNEAQ (reference sequence). Full variable domain (outside the CDR3, taken from reference TRBV7-9 and TRBJ2-5): DTGVSQNPRHKITKRGQNVTFRCDPISEHNRLYWYRQTLGQGPEFLTYFQNEAQLEKSRLLSDRFSAERPKGSFSTLEIQRTEQGDSAMYLCASSLQGGPETQYFGPGTRLLVL.

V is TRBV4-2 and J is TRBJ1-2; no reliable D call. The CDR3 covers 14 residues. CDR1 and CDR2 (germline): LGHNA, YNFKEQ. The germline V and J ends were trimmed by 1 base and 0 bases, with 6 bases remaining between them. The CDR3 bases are TGTGCCAGCAGCCAAGTGGTAGCTAACTATGGCTACACCTTC. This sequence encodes CASSQVVANYGYTF.

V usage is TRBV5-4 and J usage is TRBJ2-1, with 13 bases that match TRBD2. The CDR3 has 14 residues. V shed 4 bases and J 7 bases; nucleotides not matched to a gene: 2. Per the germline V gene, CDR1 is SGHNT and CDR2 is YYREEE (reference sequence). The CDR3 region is CASSGTSGENEQFF. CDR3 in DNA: TGTGCCAGCAGCGGGACTAGCGGGGAAAATGAGCAGTTCTTC. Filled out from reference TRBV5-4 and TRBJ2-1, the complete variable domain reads ETGVTQSPTHLIKTRGQQVTLRCSSQSGHNTVSWYQQALGQGPQFIFQYYREEENGRGNFPPRFSGLQFPNYSSELNVNALELDDSALYLCASSGTSGENEQFFGPGTRLTVL.

The CDR3 protein is CASTTGAGTDTQYF. CDR3 DNA: TGTGCCAGTACCACGGGAGCGGGCACAGATACGCAGTATTTT. J is TRBJ2-3 and V is TRBV19; TRBD2 is a possible D gene (6 bases). Trimming removed 7 bases at V and 1 base at J, with 12 bases between. Germline V gene sequence: CDR1 LNHDA, CDR2 SQIVND (reference sequence). The CDR3 extends over 14 amino acids.

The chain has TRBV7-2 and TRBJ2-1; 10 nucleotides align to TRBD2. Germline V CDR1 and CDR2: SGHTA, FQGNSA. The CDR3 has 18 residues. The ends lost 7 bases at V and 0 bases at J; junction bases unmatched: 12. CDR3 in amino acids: CASTVRISSGSSYNEQFF. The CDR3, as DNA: TGTGCCAGCACCGTAAGGATCTCTAGCGGGAGCTCCTACAATGAGCAGTTCTTC. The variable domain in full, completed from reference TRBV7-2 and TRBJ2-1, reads GAGVSQSPSNKVTEKGKDVELRCDPISGHTALYWYRQSLGQGLEFLIYFQGNSAPDKSGLPSDRFSAERTGGSVSTLTIQRTQQEDSAVYLCASTVRISSGSSYNEQFFGPGTRLTVL.

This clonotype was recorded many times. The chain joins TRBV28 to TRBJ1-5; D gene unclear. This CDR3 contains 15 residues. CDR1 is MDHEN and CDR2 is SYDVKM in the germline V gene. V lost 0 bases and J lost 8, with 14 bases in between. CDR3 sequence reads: CASSLWSGSAKPQHF. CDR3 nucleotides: TGTGCCAGCAGTTTATGGTCCGGGTCCGCAAAGCCCCAGCATTTT.

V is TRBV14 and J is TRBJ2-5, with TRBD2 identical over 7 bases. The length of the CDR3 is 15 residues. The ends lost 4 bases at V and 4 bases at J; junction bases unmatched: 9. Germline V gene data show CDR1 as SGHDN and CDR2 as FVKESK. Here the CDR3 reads CASSPLRGEGETQYF. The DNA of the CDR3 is TGTGCCAGCAGCCCCCTCCGAGGGGAGGGAGAGACCCAGTACTTC.

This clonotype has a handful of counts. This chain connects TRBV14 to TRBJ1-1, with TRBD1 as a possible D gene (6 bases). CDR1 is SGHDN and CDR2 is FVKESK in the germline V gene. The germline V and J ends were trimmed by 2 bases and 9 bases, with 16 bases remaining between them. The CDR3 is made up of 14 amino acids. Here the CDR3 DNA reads TGTGCCAGCAGCCAAAAGATTATACAGGGCAAAGCTTTCTTT. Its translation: CASSQKIIQGKAFF. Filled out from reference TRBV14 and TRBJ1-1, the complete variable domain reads EAGVTQFPSHSVIEKGQTVTLRCDPISGHDNLYWYRRVMGKEIKFLLHFVKESKQDESGMPNNRFLAERTGGTYSTLKVQPAELEDSGVYFCASSQKIIQGKAFFGQGTRLTVV.

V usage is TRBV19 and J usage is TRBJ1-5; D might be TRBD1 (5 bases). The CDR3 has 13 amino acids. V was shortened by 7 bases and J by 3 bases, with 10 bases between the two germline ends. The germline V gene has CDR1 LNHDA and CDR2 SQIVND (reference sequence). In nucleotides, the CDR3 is TGTGCCAGTACTGACAGAAACAATCAGCCCCAGCATTTT. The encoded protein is CASTDRNNQPQHF.

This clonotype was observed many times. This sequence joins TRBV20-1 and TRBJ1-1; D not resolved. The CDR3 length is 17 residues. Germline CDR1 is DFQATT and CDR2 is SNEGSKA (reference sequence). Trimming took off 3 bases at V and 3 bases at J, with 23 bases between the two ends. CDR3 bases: TGCAGTGCTAGGAGTCACGATCCTTATGCAGGCGACACTGAAGCTTTCTTT. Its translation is CSARSHDPYAGDTEAFF.

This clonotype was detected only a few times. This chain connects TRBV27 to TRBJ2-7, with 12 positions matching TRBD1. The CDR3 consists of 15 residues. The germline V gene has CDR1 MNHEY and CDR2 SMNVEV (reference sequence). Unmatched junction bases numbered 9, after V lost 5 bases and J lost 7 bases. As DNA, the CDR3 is TGTGCCAGCAGTGTGGTCGGGACAGGGGGCTATGAGCAGTACTTC. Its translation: CASSVVGTGGYEQYF.

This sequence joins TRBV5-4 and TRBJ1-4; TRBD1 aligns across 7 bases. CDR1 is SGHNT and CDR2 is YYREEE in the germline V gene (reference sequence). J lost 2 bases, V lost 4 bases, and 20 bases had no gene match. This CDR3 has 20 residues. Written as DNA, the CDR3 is TGTGCCAGCAGCCTCGTTTTATGGACAGGTGTGTCTCGGACTAATGAAAAACTGTTTTTT. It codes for CASSLVLWTGVSRTNEKLFF.

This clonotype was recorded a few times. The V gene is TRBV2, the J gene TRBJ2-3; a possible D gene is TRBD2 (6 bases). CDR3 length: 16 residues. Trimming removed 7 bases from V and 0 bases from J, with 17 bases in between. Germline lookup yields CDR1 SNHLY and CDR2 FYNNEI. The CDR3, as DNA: TGTGCCAGCATTGATAGGTCGGCGGGAAGCACAGATACGCAGTATTTT. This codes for CASIDRSAGSTDTQYF.

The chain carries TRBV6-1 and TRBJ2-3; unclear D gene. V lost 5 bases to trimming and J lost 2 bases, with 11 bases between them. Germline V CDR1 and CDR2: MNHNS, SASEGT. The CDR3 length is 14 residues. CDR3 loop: CASSSGRITDTQYF. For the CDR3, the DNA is TGTGCCAGCAGTTCTGGACGGATCACAGATACGCAGTATTTT.

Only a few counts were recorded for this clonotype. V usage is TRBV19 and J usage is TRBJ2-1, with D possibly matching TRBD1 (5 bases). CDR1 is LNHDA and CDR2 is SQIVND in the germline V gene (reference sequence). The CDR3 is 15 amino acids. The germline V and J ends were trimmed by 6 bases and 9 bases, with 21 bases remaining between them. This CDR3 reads CASRTYNNRGSEQFF. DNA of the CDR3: TGTGCCAGTAGGACTTATAATAATAGGGGTTCTGAGCAGTTCTTC.

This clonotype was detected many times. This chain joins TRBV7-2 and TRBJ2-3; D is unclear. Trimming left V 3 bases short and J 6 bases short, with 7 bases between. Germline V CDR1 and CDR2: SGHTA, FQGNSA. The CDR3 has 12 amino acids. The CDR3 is CASSFYGDTQYF. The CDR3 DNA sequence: TGTGCCAGCAGCTTTTACGGGGATACGCAGTATTTT.

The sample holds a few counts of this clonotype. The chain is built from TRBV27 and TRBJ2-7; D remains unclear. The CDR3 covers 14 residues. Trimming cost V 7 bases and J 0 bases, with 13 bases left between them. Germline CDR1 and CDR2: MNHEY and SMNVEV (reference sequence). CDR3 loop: CASTPTVSSYEQYF. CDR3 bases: TGTGCCAGCACCCCCACAGTATCCTCCTACGAGCAGTACTTC.

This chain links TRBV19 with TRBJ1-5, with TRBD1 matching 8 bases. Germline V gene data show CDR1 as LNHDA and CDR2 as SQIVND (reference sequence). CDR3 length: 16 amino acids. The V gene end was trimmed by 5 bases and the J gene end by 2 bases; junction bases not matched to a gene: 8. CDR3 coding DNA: TGTGCCAGTAGTGTCGGGACAGGCGGCGGCAATCAGCCCCAGCATTTT. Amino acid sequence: CASSVGTGGGNQPQHF.

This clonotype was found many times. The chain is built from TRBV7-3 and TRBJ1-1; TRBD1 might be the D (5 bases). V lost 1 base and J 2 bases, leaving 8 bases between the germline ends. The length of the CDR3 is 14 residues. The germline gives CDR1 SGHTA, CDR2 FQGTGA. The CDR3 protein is CASSLNGANTEAFF. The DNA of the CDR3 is TGTGCCAGCAGCTTAAACGGGGCCAACACTGAAGCTTTCTTT.

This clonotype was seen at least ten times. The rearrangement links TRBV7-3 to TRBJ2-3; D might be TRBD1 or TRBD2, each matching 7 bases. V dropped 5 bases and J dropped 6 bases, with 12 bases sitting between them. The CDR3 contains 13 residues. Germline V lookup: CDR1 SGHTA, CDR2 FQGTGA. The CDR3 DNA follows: TGTGCCAGCAGCCCAGGGGGGGGGGATACGCAGTATTTT. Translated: CASSPGGGDTQYF.

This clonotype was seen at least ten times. CDR3 bases: TGTGCCAGCAACTTCCTGACTAGGTCGGGAGCTTTCTTT. Translating it yields CASNFLTRSGAFF. This chain connects TRBV2 to TRBJ1-1; the D is unclear. Trimming removed 7 bases at V and 10 bases at J, with 19 bases between. The CDR3 loop spans 13 amino acids. CDR1 SNHLY and CDR2 FYNNEI come from the germline V gene.